Below, 20 T cell receptor beta chains from the same sample are listed, as sequenced in a study of prognosis after radiotherapy for stage I lung cancer. Two-round multiplex PCR on genomic DNA was the method by which TCR beta CDR3 was amplified. Primers targeting each individual TRBV and TRBJ gene were applied in first-round PCR. One entry per CDR3 protein, called by TCRdb with MiXCR from the multiplex PCR reads. The repertoire consists of over 20,000 distinct CDR3 sequences, with 40% occurring once and the leading ten covering around 50%. The sequences come from PBMCs, collected before or after stereotactic body radiation therapy (not recorded which). Receptor source: a donor over 45 with non-small cell lung cancer.

This clonotype was seen at least ten times. The V gene is TRBV28, the J gene TRBJ2-3; tentatively, D is TRBD2 (5 bases). Germline values: CDR1 MDHEN, CDR2 SYDVKM. The CDR3 consists of 16 residues. Trimming left V 5 bases short and J 2 bases short, with 17 bases between. In DNA, the CDR3 is TGTGCCAGCAGTCCGCGAGGGTTTCGACTCACAGATACGCAGTATTTT. It specifies CASSPRGFRLTDTQYF.

This clonotype was recorded at least ten times. V usage is TRBV6-1 and J usage is TRBJ2-1; TRBD2 agrees at 10 bases. Germline V gene data show CDR1 as MNHNS and CDR2 as SASEGT. V dropped 4 bases and J dropped 2; count of bases not matched to a gene: 5. The CDR3 totals 16 residues. The CDR3 sequence: CASSGLLAGTYNEQFF. The DNA of the CDR3 is TGTGCCAGCAGTGGCTTACTAGCGGGAACCTACAATGAGCAGTTCTTC.

This clonotype was observed many times. This chain links TRBV24-1 with TRBJ2-6, with TRBD2 as a possible D gene (5 bases). Per the germline V gene, CDR1 is KGHDR and CDR2 is SFDVKD. Trimming shortened V by 3 bases and J by 4 bases, and 9 bases separated the two germline ends. This CDR3 is built from 15 residues. The CDR3 reads CATSDTGYGANVLTF. CDR3 coding DNA: TGTGCCACCAGTGATACGGGATACGGGGCCAACGTCCTGACTTTC.

In this sample, this clonotype turned up many times. V usage is TRBV24-1 and J usage is TRBJ2-2; TRBD2 matches 7 bases. In germline, CDR1 is KGHDR, CDR2 SFDVKD. Trimming cost V 3 bases and J 2 bases; bases outside gene matches: 11. The CDR3 contains 18 residues. This chain's CDR3 is CATSDPPGGPGNTGELFF. The CDR3 nucleotides read TGTGCCACCAGTGATCCCCCGGGGGGTCCGGGAAACACCGGGGAGCTGTTTTTT.

The chain combines TRBV12-3 or TRBV12-4 with TRBJ1-2; D gene uncertain. V shed 6 bases and J shed 9 bases, with 17 bases lying between them. This CDR3 spans 13 amino acids. CDR3 bases: TGTGCCAGCAGCCGCGAACTTGGCTCTAGCTACACCTTC. It yields the protein CASSRELGSSYTF.

This clonotype was seen many times. The chain joins TRBV28 to TRBJ2-1; a possible D gene is TRBD2 (6 bases). The V and J ends lost 7 bases and 5 bases respectively, with 18 bases between them. The CDR3 extends over 15 amino acids. Germline V gene sequence: CDR1 MDHEN, CDR2 SYDVKM. CDR3 DNA sequence: TGTGCCAGCACGGTAGCGGACAAGATCCACAATGAGCAGTTCTTC. This sequence encodes CASTVADKIHNEQFF. Drawing the rest from reference TRBV28 and TRBJ2-1, the complete variable domain is DVKVTQSSRYLVKRTGEKVFLECVQDMDHENMFWYRQDPGLGLRLIYFSYDVKMKEKGDIPEGYSVSREKKERFSLILESASTNQTSMYLCASTVADKIHNEQFFGPGTRLTVL.

This clonotype was picked up many times. This rearrangement joins TRBV4-1 to TRBJ1-1; possibly TRBD1 for D (5 bases). V was trimmed by 3 bases and J by 1 base, leaving 12 bases between them. Per the germline V gene, CDR1 is MGHRA and CDR2 is YSYEKL. The CDR3 loop spans 15 amino acids. CDR3 loop: CASSHLGRKNTEAFF. Here the CDR3 DNA reads TGCGCCAGCAGCCATTTGGGACGTAAGAACACTGAAGCTTTCTTT.

As for this clonotype: With a much larger clone just one base away, this may be a read error. The CDR3 region has the DNA TGCATCGTTGGAAGGAGGCCCCAGCATTTT. It codes for CIVGRRPQHF. The chain combines TRBV29-1 with TRBJ1-5; no clear D gene. Germline V gene lookup returns CDR1 SQVTM and CDR2 ANQGSEA. CDR3 length: 10 amino acids.

The sample holds a few counts of this clonotype. The chain has TRBV11-2 and TRBJ2-2; maybe TRBD2 (6 bases). The germline CDR1 and CDR2 sequences are SGHAT and FQNNGV. V gave up 4 bases and J gave up 7 bases, with 19 bases separating them. This CDR3 spans 16 amino acids. The CDR3 DNA reads TGTGCCAGCAGCTCACCGGACGCGGGAAGGGTCGGGGAGCTGTTTTTT. Translating gives CASSSPDAGRVGELFF.

The rearrangement links TRBV12-3 or TRBV12-4 to TRBJ2-1; D is possibly TRBD2 (6 bases). Between the trimmed V and J ends, which lost 6 bases and 2 bases, there was a span of 14 bases. The CDR3 spans 15 residues. This CDR3 is CASRDLGSTYNEQFF. CDR3 coding DNA: TGTGCCAGCAGAGACCTCGGGAGCACCTACAATGAGCAGTTCTTC.

This clonotype showed up many times. The chain employs TRBV27 and TRBJ2-2; D remains ambiguous. V gave up 6 bases and J gave up 6 bases, with 8 bases separating them. This CDR3 is 12 amino acids long. Germline V gene sequence: CDR1 MNHEY, CDR2 SMNVEV (reference sequence). The CDR3 spells CASRNRSGELFF. The CDR3 DNA reads TGTGCCAGCAGGAATCGATCCGGGGAGCTGTTTTTT.

The V and J genes are TRBV12-3 or TRBV12-4 and TRBJ2-2; perhaps D is TRBD1 or TRBD2 (5 bases each). V dropped 7 bases and J dropped 5 bases, with 17 bases sitting between them. CDR3 length: 15 amino acids. CDR3 region: CASTLRDPRTGELFF. The CDR3, as DNA: TGTGCCAGCACTCTAAGGGACCCTAGGACCGGGGAGCTGTTTTTT.

With regard to this clonotype: One end of the junction does not line up with germline, which may come from a read error. The rearrangement links TRBV6-5 to TRBJ2-3, with TRBD2 as a possible D gene (6 bases). The CDR3 spans 16 residues. Germline-derived CDR1 and CDR2 are MNHEY and SVGAGI. For the CDR3, the DNA is TGTGCCAGCAGTGACTCGAGTAGCGGTAGCACAGATACGCAGTATTTT. It encodes CASSDSSSGSTDTQYF.

This clonotype occurred many times. The chain uses TRBV6-1 and TRBJ1-4, with D uncertain. This CDR3 is built from 11 residues. Trimming removed 9 bases at V and 7 bases at J, with 9 bases between. Germline values: CDR1 MNHNS, CDR2 SASEGT. The CDR3: CASRMSEKLFF. DNA for the CDR3: TGTGCCAGTCGAATGAGTGAAAAACTGTTTTTT.

This clonotype was seen a few times. Given a far larger clone just one base away, this is likely a sequencing read error. The chain joins TRBV6-2 or TRBV6-3 to TRBJ2-1; 10 bases are shared with TRBD2. Germline trimming cut 5 bases from V and 6 bases from J; bases unmatched to any gene: 7. Germline CDR1 is MNHEY and CDR2 is SVGEGT. The length of the CDR3 is 15 residues. The CDR3 loop is CASSPGTSVSNEQFF. DNA of the CDR3: TGTGCCAGCAGTCCCGGGACTAGCGTGTCCAATGAGCAGTTCTTC.

This clonotype was seen ten or more times. The chain recombines TRBV20-1 with TRBJ2-1, with D unclear. Germline loops: CDR1 DFQATT, CDR2 SNEGSKA (reference sequence). With 6 bases removed from V and 0 bases from J, the gap between germline ends came to 9 bases. CDR3 length: 13 amino acids. The DNA of the CDR3 is TGCAGTGCGTCAAGAGGCTCCTACAATGAGCAGTTCTTC. This gives the protein CSASRGSYNEQFF.

This clonotype was counted ten times or more. The rearrangement uses TRBV2 and TRBJ2-5; D remains unclear. Germline V CDR1 and CDR2: SNHLY, FYNNEI. The CDR3 runs 14 residues. V was cut by 4 bases and J by 5 bases, with 14 bases left in between. CDR3 bases: TGTGCCAGCAGTGTAGATCTAGTATATGAGACCCAGTACTTC. Protein sequence: CASSVDLVYETQYF.

This clonotype was picked up many times. The chain employs TRBV27 and TRBJ2-7; D is perhaps TRBD1 (6 bases). Germline V gene data show CDR1 as MNHEY and CDR2 as SMNVEV (reference sequence). V shed 6 bases and J shed 0 bases, with 15 bases lying between them. CDR3 size: 15 residues. The CDR3 sequence: CASSSRGYGSYEQYF. CDR3 sequence (DNA): TGTGCCAGCAGCTCCAGGGGTTACGGCTCCTACGAGCAGTACTTC.

This clonotype has at least ten counts. The V call is TRBV7-9, the J call TRBJ2-3; D call uncertain. V shed 1 base and J shed 2 bases, with 1 base lying between them. Germline CDR1 reads SEHNR; CDR2 reads FQNEAQ (reference sequence). This CDR3 has 12 residues. The CDR3 DNA follows: TGTGCCAGCAGCTTAGACACAGATACGCAGTATTTT. Translation: CASSLDTDTQYF.

About this clonotype: Relative to the germline gene, one junction end is altered; a read error may explain this. The chain is built from TRBV12-3 or TRBV12-4 and TRBJ2-1, with 7 bases identical to TRBD1. This CDR3 spans 12 amino acids. The CDR3 nucleotides read TGTGCCAGCAGACAGGGGCGGAATGAGCATTCCTTC. As protein: CASRQGRNEHSF.